The rows below give T cell receptor beta chains drawn from one sample of a study of blood T cell repertoires in COVID-19. Only in-frame clones appear in the TCRdb table, and some are missing; sequencing was by immunoSEQ multiplex PCR. The data hold a few hundred thousand clones, with approximately 84% observed a single time. The specimen sequenced was peripheral blood. The receptors come from a man between 45 and 60 years old who had recovered from COVID-19. Both conserved end residues are part of each CDR3. The D gene is left open where the match is weak. Size is stated for part of the rows, as once, few or many counts, or as a class when the clone is expanded.

abundance | d_gene | j_gene | v_gene | CDR3aa | CDR3nt
- | TRBD1 | TRBJ1-6 | TRBV4-1 | CASSQIGQGGNSPLHF | TGCGCCAGCAGCCAGATTGGACAGGGCGGTAATTCACCCCTCCACTTT
- | - | TRBJ1-2 | TRBV28 | CASSPDRIAHRNYGYTF | TGTGCCAGCAGCCCCGACAGGATTGCCCACCGTAACTATGGCTACACCTTC
once | - | TRBJ2-1 | TRBV10-1 | CASSEVQGIADEQFF | TGCGCCAGCAGTGAGGTCCAGGGAATTGCGGATGAGCAGTTCTTC
- | - | TRBJ1-6 | TRBV28 | CASSLVELARSPLHF | TGTGCCAGCAGTTTGGTGGAGCTAGCACGTTCACCCCTCCACTTT
- | TRBD1 | TRBJ1-3 | TRBV28 | CASSLPGTGIGNTIYF | TGTGCCAGCAGTTTACCAGGGACAGGCATTGGAAACACCATATATTTT
- | - | TRBJ1-4 | TRBV5-8 | CASSLRVEKLFF | TGTGCCAGCAGCCTGCGGGTTGAAAAACTGTTTTTT
few | - | TRBJ2-7 | TRBV14 | CASSQYIHTRHEQYF | TGTGCCAGCAGCCAATATATCCATACGCGCCACGAGCAGTACTTC
- | - | TRBJ2-2 | TRBV18 | CASSPTLQGTGELFF | TGTGCCAGCTCACCAACCTTACAGGGTACCGGGGAGCTGTTTTTT
once | TRBD2 | TRBJ2-1 | TRBV19 | CATWGDYTDNEQFF | TGTGCCACCTGGGGGGACTACACGGACAATGAGCAGTTCTTC
once | TRBD1 | TRBJ1-6 | TRBV5-1 | CASSSGTAYNSPLHF | TGCGCCAGCAGCTCCGGGACAGCCTATAATTCACCCCTCCACTTT
few | - | TRBJ1-1 | TRBV28 | CASSLLRGSGYTEAFF | TGTGCCAGCAGTTTATTGAGGGGGTCTGGTTACACTGAAGCTTTCTTT
- | - | TRBJ1-6 | TRBV12-3/TRBV12-4 | CASRRDSPLHF | TGTGCCAGCAGGAGGGATTCACCCCTCCACTTT
few | TRBD1 | TRBJ2-6 | TRBV2 | CASSTGTAFSGANVLTF | TGTGCCAGCAGTACCGGGACAGCTTTCTCTGGGGCCAACGTCCTGACTTTC
- | - | TRBJ1-5 | TRBV24-1 | CATSDSRVPNQPQHF | TGTGCCACCAGTGATTCCAGGGTACCCAATCAGCCCCAGCATTTT
- | TRBD2 | TRBJ2-1 | TRBV18 | CASSPPISLAGDYNEQFF | TGTGCCAGCTCACCACCCATCTCGCTAGCGGGAGATTACAATGAGCAGTTCTTC
once | TRBD1 | TRBJ2-1 | TRBV27 | CASSLWDSYNEQFF | TGTGCCAGCAGTTTATGGGACAGCTACAATGAGCAGTTCTTC
- | - | TRBJ1-2 | TRBV28 | CASRPGHNYGYTF | TGTGCCAGTCGACCGGGACATAACTATGGCTACACCTTC
- | - | TRBJ1-2 | TRBV3-1/TRBV3-2 | CASSQSTGSRGYTF | TGTGCCAGCAGCCAATCAACAGGGAGTCGAGGCTACACCTTC
- | - | TRBJ1-5 | TRBV28 | CASGGGSNQPQHF | TGTGCCAGCGGCGGGGGGTCCAATCAGCCCCAGCATTTT
- | - | TRBJ1-3 | TRBV28 | CASSLAGRATGNTIYF | TGTGCCAGCAGTTTAGCCGGGCGGGCGACTGGAAACACCATATATTTT
- | - | TRBJ1-1 | TRBV18 | CASSPETVNTEAFF | TGTGCCAGCTCACCCGAGACAGTTAACACTGAAGCTTTCTTT
- | - | TRBJ1-5 | TRBV19 | CASRAGAGSQPQHF | TGTGCCAGTAGAGCAGGGGCAGGTAGTCAGCCCCAGCATTTT
- | TRBD1 | TRBJ2-3 | TRBV7-9 | CASSLATGASTDTQYF | TGTGCCAGCAGCTTAGCTACAGGGGCAAGCACAGATACGCAGTATTTT
- | - | TRBJ2-7 | TRBV28 | CASSLMGLGRGYEQYF | TGTGCCAGCAGTTTAATGGGGCTGGGGCGTGGCTACGAGCAGTACTTC
once | TRBD2 | TRBJ2-4 | TRBV29-1 | CSVEGATSGRFGKNIQYF | TGCAGCGTTGAGGGTGCGACTAGCGGGAGGTTTGGCAAAAACATTCAGTACTTC
- | TRBD1 | TRBJ2-7 | TRBV28 | CASRVTGVYEQYF | TGTGCCAGCAGGGTTACAGGGGTCTACGAGCAGTACTTC
- | TRBD1 | TRBJ1-2 | TRBV7-9 | CASSLAGQGGYTF | TGTGCCAGCAGCTTAGCGGGACAGGGTGGCTACACCTTC
- | - | TRBJ2-7 | TRBV7-8 | CASSLIQTPYEQYF | TGTGCCAGCAGCTTAATACAGACACCGTACGAGCAGTACTTC
- | TRBD1 | TRBJ1-3 | TRBV7-8 | CASSSGQGFGNTIYF | TGTGCCAGCAGCTCGGGACAGGGGTTTGGAAACACCATATATTTT
- | TRBD1 | TRBJ2-3 | TRBV11-2 | CASSPSGTGADTQYF | TGTGCCAGCAGCCCATCCGGGACAGGGGCAGATACGCAGTATTTT
- | - | TRBJ2-3 | TRBV7-6 | CASRPRAGADTQYF | TGTGCCAGCAGACCACGGGCGGGGGCGGATACGCAGTATTTT
- | - | TRBJ2-1 | TRBV6-5 | CATAPGRGNEQFF | TGTGCCACCGCTCCCGGGAGAGGCAATGAGCAGTTCTTC
- | TRBD2 | TRBJ2-5 | TRBV5-6 | CASGTGLAETQYF | TGTGCCAGCGGCACGGGACTAGCAGAGACCCAGTACTTC
- | - | TRBJ2-3 | TRBV27 | CASSFSTDTQYF | TGTGCCAGCAGTTTCTCCACAGATACGCAGTATTTT
- | - | TRBJ1-1 | TRBV18 | CASSFSSFGGPNTEAFF | TGTGCCAGCTCATTTTCATCGTTCGGGGGGCCGAACACTGAAGCTTTCTTT
- | - | TRBJ2-1 | TRBV21-1 | CASGKRTVAPLTYNVQFF | TGTGCCAGCGGTAAAAGAACGGTAGCGCCCCTAACCTACAATGTGCAGTTCTTC
- | - | TRBJ2-1 | TRBV19 | CASSMAGTVNEQFF | TGTGCCAGTAGTATGGCAGGGACTGTCAATGAGCAGTTCTTC
- | TRBD1 | TRBJ2-7 | TRBV15 | CATSRSDRGRNYEQYF | TGTGCCACCAGCAGATCGGACAGGGGGCGAAACTACGAGCAGTACTTC
- | - | TRBJ1-1 | TRBV5-4 | CASSSPTGRLNTEAFF | TGTGCCAGCAGCTCCCCTACAGGGCGCCTGAACACTGAAGCTTTCTTT
- | TRBD2 | TRBJ2-1 | TRBV5-8 | CASSWTGTSGRFNNEQFF | TGTGCCAGCAGCTGGACCGGGACTAGCGGGAGGTTCAACAATGAGCAGTTCTTC
- | TRBD1 | TRBJ1-6 | TRBV27 | CASSRLMTGGNSPLHF | TGTGCCAGCAGTCGACTGATGACAGGGGGGAATTCACCCCTCCACTTT
- | TRBD1 | TRBJ1-2 | TRBV28 | CASSLPTGGGYGYTF | TGTGCCAGCAGTTTACCGACAGGGGGTGGCTATGGCTACACCTTC
- | TRBD1 | TRBJ2-3 | TRBV19 | CASSSLGTGRFTDTQYF | TGTGCCAGTAGTTCACTAGGGACAGGGAGGTTCACAGATACGCAGTATTTT
- | - | TRBJ2-6 | TRBV28 | CASSSLFTANSGANVLTF | TGTGCCAGCAGTTCGTTGTTCACAGCTAACTCTGGGGCCAACGTCCTGACTTTC
- | TRBD1 | TRBJ1-5 | TRBV19 | CASTHRWTGLNQPQHF | TGTGCCAGTACCCACCGATGGACAGGGCTTAATCAGCCCCAGCATTTT
- | TRBD1 | TRBJ2-3 | TRBV6-6 | CASTLDRGPGRDF | TGTGCCAGCACCCTCGACAGGGGACCAGGCAGAGATTTT
- | - | TRBJ2-6 | TRBV5-1 | CASGIGVPGHDSGANVLTF | TGCGCCAGCGGCATCGGGGTCCCGGGACACGATTCTGGGGCCAACGTCCTGACTTTC
- | TRBD1 | TRBJ2-1 | TRBV19 | CASSSRTGKRLNEQFF | TGTGCCAGTAGTTCACGGACAGGGAAGAGGTTAAATGAGCAGTTCTTC